This passage covers 21 T cell receptor beta chains from one sample sequenced in a study of beta chain features in type 1 diabetes. Study-wide findings and caveats: Across all four CD4+ subsets, people with type 1 diabetes showed modestly shorter TCRB CDR3s.

The antigens for these receptors are not known. The study reverse transcribed the entire isolated RNA, so it sequenced expressed TCRB transcripts. The assay was immunoSEQ multiplex PCR, and TCRdb's table has in-frame clones only and misses some. The profile shows 150,000 to 200,000 clones, roughly 59% of them singletons. Material for sequencing was naive CD4+ T cells from blood. These receptors originate from a man younger than 40 with type 1 diabetes.

This clone was seen more than once but under ten times. The chain couples TRBV9 to TRBJ2-5; D is unclear. CDR1 SGDLS and CDR2 YYNGEE come from the germline V gene. Trimming took off 0 bases at V and 5 bases at J, with 8 bases between the two ends. The CDR3 runs to 13 residues. As DNA, the CDR3 is TGTGCCAGCAGCGTAGTTGTGGGGGAGACCCAGTACTTC. This encodes CASSVVVGETQYF.

V usage is TRBV27 and J usage is TRBJ2-7; D uncertain. This CDR3 has 9 residues. The V end lost 8 bases, the J end lost 4 bases, and 3 bases lay between the germline ends. CDR1 is MNHEY and CDR2 is SMNVEV in the germline V gene (reference sequence). The CDR3 loop is CASGYEQYF. In nucleotides, the CDR3 is TGTGCCAGCGGGTACGAGCAGTACTTC.

The chain joins TRBV29-1 to TRBJ2-3; D possibly matches TRBD1 or TRBD2 (6 bases each). CDR1 is SQVTM and CDR2 is ANQGSEA in the germline V gene. V lost 6 bases to trimming and J lost 0 bases, with 10 bases between them. CDR3 size: 13 residues. The CDR3 here is CSVPGASTDTQYF. The CDR3 DNA is TGCAGCGTCCCGGGGGCGAGCACAGATACGCAGTATTTT.

This clone was counted between two and nine times. The V call is TRBV29-1, the J call TRBJ2-3; possible D gene TRBD2, 7 bases. CDR1 is SQVTM, CDR2 ANQGSEA, per germline. The CDR3 covers 11 residues. V was trimmed by 7 bases and J by 14 bases, leaving 19 bases between them. The CDR3 protein is CSGLASGGRYF. The CDR3 DNA reads TGCAGCGGCCTGGCGTCCGGGGGGCGGTATTTT.

This sequence joins TRBV30 and TRBJ1-4, with D possibly TRBD1 on 5 matching bases. Germline loops: CDR1 GTSNPN, CDR2 SVGIG (reference sequence). This CDR3 has 13 amino acids. Trimming shortened V by 7 bases and J by 2 bases, and 11 bases separated the two germline ends. CDR3 sequence: CASTGTTNEKLFF. Written as DNA, the CDR3 is TGTGCCTCCACCGGGACCACTAATGAAAAACTGTTTTTT. Filled out from reference TRBV30 and TRBJ1-4, the complete variable domain reads SQTIHQWPATLVQPVGSPLSLECTVEGTSNPNLYWYRQAAGRGLQLLFYSVGIGQISSEVPQNLSASRPQDRQFILSSKKLLLSDSGFYLCASTGTTNEKLFFGSGTQLSVL.

V and J are TRBV30 and TRBJ2-3, with D unclear. This CDR3 has 15 residues. The germline CDR1 and CDR2 sequences are GTSNPN and SVGIG (reference sequence). V was shortened by 0 bases and J by 5 bases, with 15 bases between the two germline ends. DNA of the CDR3: TGTGCCTGGAGTGTACCAGAAAAACTGGGAGATACGCAGTATTTT. Translated, it gives CAWSVPEKLGDTQYF.

The rearrangement joins TRBV29-1 to TRBJ2-1; D may be TRBD1 (6 bases). V lost 2 bases to trimming and J lost 0 bases, with 11 bases between them. The CDR3 spans 15 residues. Germline V gene lookup returns CDR1 SQVTM and CDR2 ANQGSEA. The CDR3 sequence is CSVEMEGGSYNEQFF. The CDR3 nucleotides are TGCAGCGTTGAAATGGAAGGGGGCTCCTACAATGAGCAGTTCTTC.

This clone was seen a handful of times. The chain uses TRBV13 and TRBJ2-4, with D perhaps TRBD1 (6 bases). Germline V CDR1 and CDR2: PRHDT, FYEKMQ (reference sequence). This CDR3 region has 16 residues. The ends were cut back, 5 bases at V and 1 base at J, with 15 bases in the middle. The CDR3 here is CASSIYRVGAKNIQYF. DNA of the CDR3: TGTGCCAGCAGCATCTACAGGGTTGGGGCCAAAAACATTCAGTACTTC.

CDR3 in amino acids: CASSLRATGELFF. CDR3 in DNA: TGTGCCAGCAGCTTAAGGGCTACCGGGGAGCTGTTTTTT. The rearrangement uses TRBV7-9 and TRBJ2-2; D gene ambiguous. The germline gives CDR1 SEHNR, CDR2 FQNEAQ (reference sequence). The CDR3 is 13 residues long. Trimming removed 2 bases from V and 5 bases from J, with 6 bases in between. Using reference TRBV7-9 and TRBJ2-2 for the parts outside the CDR3, the full variable domain is DTGVSQNPRHKITKRGQNVTFRCDPISEHNRLYWYRQTLGQGPEFLTYFQNEAQLEKSRLLSDRFSAERPKGSFSTLEIQRTEQGDSAMYLCASSLRATGELFFGEGSRLTVL.

The V and J genes are TRBV29-1 and TRBJ2-6, with D perhaps being TRBD1 or TRBD2 (5 bases each). The CDR3 is 13 amino acids. The germline gives CDR1 SQVTM, CDR2 ANQGSEA. The germline V and J ends were trimmed by 4 bases and 2 bases, with 6 bases remaining between them. CDR3 loop: CSVAGPGANVLTF. CDR3 DNA: TGCAGCGTTGCGGGGCCTGGGGCCAACGTCCTGACTTTC.

V and J are TRBV29-1 and TRBJ2-7; 14 bases align to TRBD2. V shed 1 base and J 1 base; nucleotides not matched to a gene: 3. CDR1 and CDR2 (germline): SQVTM, ANQGSEA. CDR3 length: 16 amino acids. The CDR3 reads CSVEGTSGGKSYEQYF. The DNA for the CDR3 is TGCAGCGTTGAAGGGACTAGCGGGGGGAAATCCTACGAGCAGTACTTC.

J is TRBJ2-5 and V is TRBV9; D unclear. V lost 4 bases, J lost 2 bases, and 15 bases lay in between. The CDR3 length is 15 residues. Germline loops: CDR1 SGDLS, CDR2 YYNGEE. The CDR3: CASSTEAAGQETQYF. CDR3 nucleotides: TGTGCCAGCAGCACAGAGGCGGCAGGACAAGAGACCCAGTACTTC. The full variable domain, rest sourced from reference TRBV9 and TRBJ2-5, is DSGVTQTPKHLITATGQRVTLRCSPRSGDLSVYWYQQSLDQGLQFLIQYYNGEERAKGNILERFSAQQFPDLHSELNLSSLELGDSALYFCASSTEAAGQETQYFGPGTRLLVL.

V usage is TRBV4-3 and J usage is TRBJ2-5; 11 bases are shared with TRBD2. Trimming took 0 bases from V and 2 from J; bases not matched to a gene: 5. Germline CDR1 reads LGHNA; CDR2 reads YSLEER. The length of the CDR3 is 17 residues. CDR3 in DNA: TGCGCCAGCAGCCAAGATTCGGGACTAGCGGTACAAGAGACCCAGTACTTC. It encodes CASSQDSGLAVQETQYF.

The chain employs TRBV29-1 and TRBJ2-7; 10 bases match TRBD1. V was clipped by 4 bases and J by 6 bases; unmatched bases: 9. The CDR3 spans 14 residues. Germline CDR1 reads SQVTM; CDR2 reads ANQGSEA. The CDR3 region is CSVVRDRGTGEQYF. CDR3 DNA sequence: TGCAGCGTTGTTCGGGACAGGGGTACGGGCGAGCAGTACTTC.

The chain employs TRBV30 and TRBJ2-3, with 8 positions matching TRBD1. The CDR3 runs to 15 residues. Trimming at V came to 4 bases and at J to 8 bases, leaving 14 bases not matched to a gene. CDR1 GTSNPN and CDR2 SVGIG come from the germline V gene (reference sequence). Here the CDR3 reads CAWIMSPRGPGTQYF. CDR3 nucleotides: TGTGCCTGGATCATGTCGCCCAGGGGGCCTGGTACGCAGTATTTT. Full variable domain (outside the CDR3, taken from reference TRBV30 and TRBJ2-3): SQTIHQWPATLVQPVGSPLSLECTVEGTSNPNLYWYRQAAGRGLQLLFYSVGIGQISSEVPQNLSASRPQDRQFILSSKKLLLSDSGFYLCAWIMSPRGPGTQYFGPGTRLTVL.

The sample holds a few counts of this clone. The chain recombines TRBV6-4 with TRBJ2-3, with TRBD2 matching 8 bases. With 9 bases clipped from V and 2 bases from J, the junction kept 1 base outside the gene matches. The CDR3 covers 12 residues. Germline lookup yields CDR1 MRHNA and CDR2 SNTAGT. The CDR3 loop reads CASSGDTDTQYF. CDR3 bases: TGTGCCAGTAGCGGGGACACAGATACGCAGTATTTT.

The rearrangement uses TRBV30 and TRBJ1-1; maybe TRBD1 (5 bases). The CDR3 loop spans 13 amino acids. Trimming took off 4 bases at V and 2 bases at J, with 11 bases between the two ends. Germline CDR1 GTSNPN, CDR2 SVGIG (reference sequence). CDR3 bases: TGTGCCTGGATGAGGACACGAAACACTGAAGCTTTCTTT. Its protein product is CAWMRTRNTEAFF.

The gene calls are TRBV9 and TRBJ1-1; D ambiguous. The CDR3 consists of 12 residues. Germline-derived CDR1 and CDR2 are SGDLS and YYNGEE. V was pared by 3 bases and J by 6 bases, with 9 bases between. The CDR3 nucleotides are TGTGCCAGCAGCGGGAGCGGAGCTGAAGCTTTCTTT. Amino acid sequence: CASSGSGAEAFF.

The chain has TRBV9 and TRBJ2-2; D gene ambiguous. This CDR3 contains 16 residues. Germline lookup yields CDR1 SGDLS and CDR2 YYNGEE. V lost 0 bases to trimming and J lost 4 bases, with 13 bases between them. CDR3 region: CASSVGAREITGELFF. The CDR3, as DNA: TGTGCCAGCAGCGTAGGAGCTAGGGAAATCACCGGGGAGCTGTTTTTT.

The gene calls are TRBV7-9 and TRBJ1-3; 7 nucleotides align to TRBD1. The V gene end was trimmed by 5 bases and the J gene end by 0 bases; junction bases not matched to a gene: 7. CDR1 is SEHNR, CDR2 FQNEAQ, per germline (reference sequence). This CDR3 is 16 amino acids long. CDR3 nucleotide sequence: TGTGCCAGCAGCCACCGGGGACAGACCTCTGGAAACACCATATATTTT. As protein: CASSHRGQTSGNTIYF.

The V and J genes are TRBV25-1 and TRBJ1-2; unclear D gene. From germline, CDR1 is MGHDK and CDR2 SYGVNS. V lost 5 bases to trimming and J lost 5 bases, with 12 bases between them. The CDR3 extends over 13 amino acids. The CDR3 DNA reads TGTGCCAGCAGTCCTGAGGGATGGTATGGCTACACCTTC. Amino acid sequence: CASSPEGWYGYTF.